A selection of T cell receptor beta chains follows, all from one sample in a study of blood T cells in healthy people across ages. TCRdb called the 5' RACE reads again in MiXCR, with one record for every CDR3 protein. The repertoire holds roughly 1 million distinct CDR3 sequences, roughly 24% seen once, with about 0.69% in the top ten. The sample was also reused in another study, on T cells of mothers and their children.

Sample: blood. The receptor set was obtained from a girl aged 2-10 years in good health. Both conserved end residues are part of each CDR3. The order of the fields is J gene, D gene, V gene, clone size, CDR3 protein. The D gene is left open where the match is weak. The size of a clone is reported for some rows only, either as once, few or many, or as a class for expanded clones.

TRBJ1-2	.	TRBV28	few	CASQTMTAAYTF
.	.	TRBV29-1	.	CSVASPLDTYEQYF
TRBJ2-5	.	TRBV3-1	.	CASSQGQGSETQYF
TRBJ2-3	.	TRBV28	few	CASSFAGVGTQYF
TRBJ2-1	.	TRBV20-1	few	CSARVNDGNSYNEQFF
TRBJ1-1	.	TRBV7-9	few	CASTHDGNTEAFF
TRBJ2-5	TRBD2	TRBV7-2	.	CASSSGGRVRIGRETQYF
TRBJ2-7	TRBD1	TRBV5-1	few	CASSPSGQGYEQYF
.	TRBD2	TRBV6-2/TRBV6-3	few	CASTSGTSGVRDEQFF
TRBJ1-4	.	TRBV28	.	CASSLVPGAEKLFF
TRBJ2-6	.	TRBV2	.	CASREAGAPANVLTF
TRBJ2-4	.	TRBV6-1	.	CASRADRPLVLQPKNIQYF
TRBJ2-7	.	TRBV2	few	CASTRSPSYEQYF
TRBJ1-2	TRBD1	TRBV20-1	.	CSARGVGQGDGYTF
.	.	TRBV5-6	.	CASSLVGSYNEQYF
.	.	TRBV5-1	.	CASSQLTCSECGEQFF
TRBJ2-1	TRBD2	TRBV5-5	few	CASSSGGNYNEQFF
TRBJ2-4	.	TRBV6-1	.	CASSRGQGDIQYF
TRBJ1-1	TRBD1	TRBV3-1	few	CASSPLQGGITEAFF
.	.	TRBV6-2/TRBV6-3	.	CASTDRRSLYNEQFF
TRBJ1-6	.	TRBV12-3/TRBV12-4	few	CASSPQTDSNSPLHF
TRBJ1-4	.	TRBV4-1	.	CASSPIARVEEKLFF